This T cell receptor (beta chain) stems from a study of cytomegalovirus exposure and HLA in healthy donors. CDR3 length: 15 amino acids. Germline V CDR1 and CDR2: MNHEY, SVGAGI. Trimming at V came to 2 bases and at J to 3 bases, leaving 3 bases not matched to a gene. PCR amplification relied on 60 Vbeta primers (plus 13 Jbeta primers). The table came from immunoSEQ multiplex PCR; TCRdb's copy has only in-frame clones and leaves some out. The sample yields 130,000 or so clones, roughly four fifths seen once. The sequence was obtained from a middle-aged woman in good health and CMV-seropositive. V and J are TRBV6-5 and TRBJ2-2; the match to TRBD1 covers 7 bases. The sample comprised PBMCs. This CDR3 reads CASSYAGGDTGELFF. The CDR3 DNA follows: TGTGCCAGCAGTTACGCAGGGGGAGACACCGGGGAGCTGTTTTTT.